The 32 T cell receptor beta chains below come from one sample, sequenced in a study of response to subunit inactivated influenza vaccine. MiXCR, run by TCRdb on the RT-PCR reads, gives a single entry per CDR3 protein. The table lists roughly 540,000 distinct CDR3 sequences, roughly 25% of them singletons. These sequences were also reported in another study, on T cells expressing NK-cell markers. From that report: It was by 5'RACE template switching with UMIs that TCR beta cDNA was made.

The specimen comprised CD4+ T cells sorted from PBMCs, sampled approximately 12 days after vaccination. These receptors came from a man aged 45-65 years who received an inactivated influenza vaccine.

The CDR3, as DNA: TGTGCCAGCAGCTCTACAGGGGGTGCGAGCTACGAGCAGTACTTC. The encoded protein is CASSSTGGASYEQYF. The V gene is TRBV7-2, the J gene TRBJ2-7; 8 bases are shared with TRBD1. The V gene end was trimmed by 4 bases and the J gene end by 3 bases; junction bases not matched to a gene: 8. Germline CDR1 reads SGHTA; CDR2 reads FQGNSA. The CDR3 totals 15 residues.

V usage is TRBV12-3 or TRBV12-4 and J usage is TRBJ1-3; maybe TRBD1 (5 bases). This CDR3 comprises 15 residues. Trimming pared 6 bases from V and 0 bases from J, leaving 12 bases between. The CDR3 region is CASSSTVISGNTIYF. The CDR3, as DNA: TGTGCCAGCAGCTCGACAGTGATCTCTGGAAACACCATATATTTT.

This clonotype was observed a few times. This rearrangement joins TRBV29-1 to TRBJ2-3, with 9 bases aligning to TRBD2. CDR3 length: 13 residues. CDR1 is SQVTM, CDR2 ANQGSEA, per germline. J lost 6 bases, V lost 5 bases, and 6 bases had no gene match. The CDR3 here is CSVHTSGLDTQYF. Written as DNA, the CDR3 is TGCAGCGTTCATACTAGCGGGTTGGATACGCAGTATTTT.

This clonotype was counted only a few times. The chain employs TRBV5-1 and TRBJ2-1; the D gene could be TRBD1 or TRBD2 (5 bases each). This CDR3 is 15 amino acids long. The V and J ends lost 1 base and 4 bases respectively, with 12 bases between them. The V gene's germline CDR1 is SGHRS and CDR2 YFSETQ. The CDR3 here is CASSLIGTEYNEQFF. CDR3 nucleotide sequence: TGCGCCAGCAGCTTGATTGGGACGGAATACAATGAGCAGTTCTTC.

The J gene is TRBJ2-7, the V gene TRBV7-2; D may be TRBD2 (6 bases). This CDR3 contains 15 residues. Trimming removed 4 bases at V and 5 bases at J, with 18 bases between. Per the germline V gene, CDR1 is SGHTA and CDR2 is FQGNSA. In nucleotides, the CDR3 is TGTGCCAGCAGCTCGACTACGACTAGTCTGCACGAGCAGTACTTC. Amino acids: CASSSTTTSLHEQYF.

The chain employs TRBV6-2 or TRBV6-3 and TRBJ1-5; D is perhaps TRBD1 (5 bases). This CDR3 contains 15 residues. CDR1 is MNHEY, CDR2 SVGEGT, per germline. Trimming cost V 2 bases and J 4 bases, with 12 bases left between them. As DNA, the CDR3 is TGTGCCAGCAGTTACGGCACAGGCGGTAATCAGCCCCAGCATTTT. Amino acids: CASSYGTGGNQPQHF.

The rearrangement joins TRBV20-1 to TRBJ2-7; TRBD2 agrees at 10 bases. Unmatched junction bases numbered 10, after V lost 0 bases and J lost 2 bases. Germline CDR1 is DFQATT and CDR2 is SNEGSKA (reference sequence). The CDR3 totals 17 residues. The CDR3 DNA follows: TGCAGTGCTAGAGAGTCTCCGGGACTAGCGCTAACCTACGAGCAGTACTTC. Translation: CSARESPGLALTYEQYF.

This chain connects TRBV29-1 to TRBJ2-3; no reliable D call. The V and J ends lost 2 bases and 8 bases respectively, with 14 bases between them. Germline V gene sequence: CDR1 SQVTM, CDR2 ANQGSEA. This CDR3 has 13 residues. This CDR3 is CSVETIRTGTQYF. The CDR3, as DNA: TGCAGCGTTGAAACGATTAGAACGGGTACGCAGTATTTT.

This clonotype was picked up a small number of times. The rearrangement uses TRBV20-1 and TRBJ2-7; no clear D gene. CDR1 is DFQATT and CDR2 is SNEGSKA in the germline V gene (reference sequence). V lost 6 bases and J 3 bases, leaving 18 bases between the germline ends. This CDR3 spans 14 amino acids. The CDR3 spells CSAEVADSYYEQYF. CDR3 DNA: TGCAGTGCGGAAGTAGCCGATTCGTACTACGAGCAGTACTTC.

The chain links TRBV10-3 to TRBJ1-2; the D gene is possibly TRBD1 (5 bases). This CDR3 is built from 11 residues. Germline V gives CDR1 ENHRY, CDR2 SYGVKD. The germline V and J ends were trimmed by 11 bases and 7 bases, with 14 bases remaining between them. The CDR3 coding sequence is TGTGCCGCAAGAGCTGGGGGTGGCTACACCTTC. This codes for CAARAGGGYTF.

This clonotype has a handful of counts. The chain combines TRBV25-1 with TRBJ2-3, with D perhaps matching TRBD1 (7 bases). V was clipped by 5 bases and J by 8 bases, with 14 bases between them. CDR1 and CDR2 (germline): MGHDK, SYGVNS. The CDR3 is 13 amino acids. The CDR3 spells CASSLVEGATQYF. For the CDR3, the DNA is TGTGCCAGCAGTCTGGTGGAGGGGGCTACGCAGTATTTT.

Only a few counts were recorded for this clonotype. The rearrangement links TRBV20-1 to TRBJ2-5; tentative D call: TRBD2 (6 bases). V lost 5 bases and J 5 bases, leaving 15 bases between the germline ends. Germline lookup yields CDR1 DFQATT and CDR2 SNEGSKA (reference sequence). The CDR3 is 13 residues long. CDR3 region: CSADPTSKETQYF. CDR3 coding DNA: TGCAGTGCTGACCCGACTAGTAAGGAGACCCAGTACTTC.

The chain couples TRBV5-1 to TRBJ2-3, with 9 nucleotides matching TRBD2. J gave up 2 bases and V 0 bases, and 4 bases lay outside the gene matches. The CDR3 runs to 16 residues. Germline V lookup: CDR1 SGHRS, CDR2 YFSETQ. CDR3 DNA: TGCGCCAGCAGCTTGGCCAGCGGGGGGCCCACAGATACGCAGTATTTT. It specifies CASSLASGGPTDTQYF.

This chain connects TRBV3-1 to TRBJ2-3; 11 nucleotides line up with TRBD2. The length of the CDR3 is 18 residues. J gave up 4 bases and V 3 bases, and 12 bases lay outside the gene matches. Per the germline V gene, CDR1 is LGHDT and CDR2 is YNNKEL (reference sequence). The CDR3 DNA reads TGTGCCAGCAGCCAGTCCCCCTTGCTAGCGGGGGGCCCAGATACGCAGTATTTT. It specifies CASSQSPLLAGGPDTQYF.

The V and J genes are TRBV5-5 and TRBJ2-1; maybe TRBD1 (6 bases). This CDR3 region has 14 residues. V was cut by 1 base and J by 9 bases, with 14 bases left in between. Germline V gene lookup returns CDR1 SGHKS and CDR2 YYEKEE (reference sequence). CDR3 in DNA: TGTGCCAGCAGCTTGTTGGTACAGGGTACTGAGCAGTTCTTC. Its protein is CASSLLVQGTEQFF.

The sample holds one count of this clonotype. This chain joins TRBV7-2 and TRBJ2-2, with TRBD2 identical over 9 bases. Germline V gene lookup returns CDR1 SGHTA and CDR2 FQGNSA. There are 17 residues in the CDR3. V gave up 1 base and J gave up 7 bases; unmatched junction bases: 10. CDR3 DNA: TGTGCCAGCAGCTTAGTGTTTAGGACTAGCGATAACGGGGAGCTGTTTTTT. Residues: CASSLVFRTSDNGELFF.

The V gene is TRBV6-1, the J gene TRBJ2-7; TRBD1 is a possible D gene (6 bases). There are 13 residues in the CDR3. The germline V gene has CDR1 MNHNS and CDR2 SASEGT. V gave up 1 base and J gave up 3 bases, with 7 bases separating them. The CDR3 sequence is CASSEDRDYEQYF. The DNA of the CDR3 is TGTGCCAGCAGTGAAGACAGGGACTACGAGCAGTACTTC.

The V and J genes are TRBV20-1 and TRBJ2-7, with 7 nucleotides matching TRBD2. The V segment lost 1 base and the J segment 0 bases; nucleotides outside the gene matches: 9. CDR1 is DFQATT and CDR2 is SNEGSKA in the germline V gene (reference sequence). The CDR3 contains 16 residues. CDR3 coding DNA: TGCAGTGCTAGAGCTATGGGGCGGGAGTCCTCCTACGAGCAGTACTTC. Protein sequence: CSARAMGRESSYEQYF.

The CDR3 protein is CASSYPRGWNTEAFF. The CDR3 DNA follows: TGTGCCAGCAGTTACCCCAGGGGTTGGAACACTGAAGCTTTCTTT. The J gene is TRBJ1-1, the V gene TRBV6-2 or TRBV6-3; perhaps TRBD1 as D (6 bases). The CDR3 runs 15 residues. Between the trimmed V and J ends, which lost 2 bases and 1 base, there was a span of 11 bases. Germline lookup yields CDR1 MNHEY and CDR2 SVGEGT.

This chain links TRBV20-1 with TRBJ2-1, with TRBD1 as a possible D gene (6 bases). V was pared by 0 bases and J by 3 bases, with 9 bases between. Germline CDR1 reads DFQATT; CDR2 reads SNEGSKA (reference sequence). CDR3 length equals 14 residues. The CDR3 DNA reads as TGCAGTGCTAGAGAAAGGGACATCTACAATGAGCAGTTCTTC. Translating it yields CSARERDIYNEQFF.

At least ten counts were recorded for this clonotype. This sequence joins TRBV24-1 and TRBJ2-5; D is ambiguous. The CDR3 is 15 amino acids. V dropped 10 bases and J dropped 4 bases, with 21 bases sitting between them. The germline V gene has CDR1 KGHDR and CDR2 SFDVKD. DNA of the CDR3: TGTGCCACAGGATCGGGTATCGCCTCAAGAGAGACCCAGTACTTC. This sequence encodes CATGSGIASRETQYF.

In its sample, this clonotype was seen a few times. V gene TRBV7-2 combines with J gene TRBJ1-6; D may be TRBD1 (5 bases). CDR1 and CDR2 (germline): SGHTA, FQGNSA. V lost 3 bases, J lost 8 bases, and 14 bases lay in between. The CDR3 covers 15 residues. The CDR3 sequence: CASSFGRVGDSPLHF. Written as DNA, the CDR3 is TGTGCCAGCAGCTTCGGCAGGGTTGGAGATTCACCCCTCCACTTT.

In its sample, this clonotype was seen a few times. The DNA of the CDR3 is TGCGCCAGCAGCTTCCTGGACGTTGGGACTGAAGCTTTCTTT. It codes for CASSFLDVGTEAFF. The rearrangement joins TRBV5-1 to TRBJ1-1; D is uncertain. Germline V gives CDR1 SGHRS, CDR2 YFSETQ. Trimming removed 2 bases at V and 5 bases at J, with 13 bases between. The CDR3 consists of 14 residues.

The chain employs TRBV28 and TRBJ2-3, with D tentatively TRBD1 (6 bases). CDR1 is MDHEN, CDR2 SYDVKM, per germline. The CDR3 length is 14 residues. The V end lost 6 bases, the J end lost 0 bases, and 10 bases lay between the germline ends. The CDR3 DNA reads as TGTGCCAGCAGACTAAGGGGGAGCACAGATACGCAGTATTTT. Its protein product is CASRLRGSTDTQYF.

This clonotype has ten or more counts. The CDR3 protein is CASSLHRDDGYGYTF. CDR3 DNA sequence: TGCGCCAGCAGCCTGCACAGGGACGATGGCTATGGCTACACCTTC. The gene calls are TRBV4-1 and TRBJ1-2; the D gene is possibly TRBD1 (6 bases). The germline V gene has CDR1 MGHRA and CDR2 YSYEKL. The CDR3 is made up of 15 amino acids. V was cut by 4 bases and J by 4 bases, with 16 bases left in between.

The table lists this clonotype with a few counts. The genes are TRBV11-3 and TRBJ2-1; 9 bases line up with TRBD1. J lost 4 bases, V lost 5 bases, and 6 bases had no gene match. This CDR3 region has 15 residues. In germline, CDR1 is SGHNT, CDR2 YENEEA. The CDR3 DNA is TGTGCCAGCAGCCGGGGACAGGGAATGTACAATGAGCAGTTCTTC. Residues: CASSRGQGMYNEQFF.

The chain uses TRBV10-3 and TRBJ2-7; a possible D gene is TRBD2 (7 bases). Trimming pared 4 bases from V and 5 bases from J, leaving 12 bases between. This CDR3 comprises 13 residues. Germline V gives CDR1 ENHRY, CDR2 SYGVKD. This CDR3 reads CAISVGGADEQYF. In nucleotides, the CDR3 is TGTGCCATCAGTGTAGGGGGGGCCGACGAGCAGTACTTC.

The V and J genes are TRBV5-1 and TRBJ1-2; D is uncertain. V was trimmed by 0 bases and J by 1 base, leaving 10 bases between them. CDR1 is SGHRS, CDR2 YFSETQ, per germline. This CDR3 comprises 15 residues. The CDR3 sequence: CASSLAGRDNYGYTF. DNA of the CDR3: TGCGCCAGCAGCTTGGCCGGGCGGGATAACTATGGCTACACCTTC.

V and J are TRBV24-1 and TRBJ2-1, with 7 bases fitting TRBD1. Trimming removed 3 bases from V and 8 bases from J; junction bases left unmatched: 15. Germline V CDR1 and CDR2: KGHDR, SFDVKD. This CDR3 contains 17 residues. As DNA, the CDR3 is TGTGCCACCAGTGATCCCTTAACCAGACAGGGAAAGGATGAGCAGTTCTTC. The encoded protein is CATSDPLTRQGKDEQFF.

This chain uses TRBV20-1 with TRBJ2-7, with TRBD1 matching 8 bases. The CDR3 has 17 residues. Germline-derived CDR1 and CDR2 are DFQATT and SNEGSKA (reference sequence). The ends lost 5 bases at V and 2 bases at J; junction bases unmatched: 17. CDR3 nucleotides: TGCAGTGCTCTTCCCGGACAGGGTAGTTGGCGGACCTACGAGCAGTACTTC. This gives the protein CSALPGQGSWRTYEQYF.

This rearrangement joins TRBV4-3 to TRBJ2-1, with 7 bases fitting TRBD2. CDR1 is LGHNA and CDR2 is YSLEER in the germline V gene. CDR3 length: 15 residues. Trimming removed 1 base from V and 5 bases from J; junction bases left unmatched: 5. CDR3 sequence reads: CASSQGGGRDNEQFF. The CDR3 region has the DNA TGCGCCAGCAGCCAAGGTGGCGGGAGAGACAATGAGCAGTTCTTC.

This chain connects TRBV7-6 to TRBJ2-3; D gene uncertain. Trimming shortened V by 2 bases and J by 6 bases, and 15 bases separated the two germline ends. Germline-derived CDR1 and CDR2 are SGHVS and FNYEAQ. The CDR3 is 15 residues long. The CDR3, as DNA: TGTGCCAGCAGCTTACTCGGGCACTCGAGGGATACGCAGTATTTT. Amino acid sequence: CASSLLGHSRDTQYF.